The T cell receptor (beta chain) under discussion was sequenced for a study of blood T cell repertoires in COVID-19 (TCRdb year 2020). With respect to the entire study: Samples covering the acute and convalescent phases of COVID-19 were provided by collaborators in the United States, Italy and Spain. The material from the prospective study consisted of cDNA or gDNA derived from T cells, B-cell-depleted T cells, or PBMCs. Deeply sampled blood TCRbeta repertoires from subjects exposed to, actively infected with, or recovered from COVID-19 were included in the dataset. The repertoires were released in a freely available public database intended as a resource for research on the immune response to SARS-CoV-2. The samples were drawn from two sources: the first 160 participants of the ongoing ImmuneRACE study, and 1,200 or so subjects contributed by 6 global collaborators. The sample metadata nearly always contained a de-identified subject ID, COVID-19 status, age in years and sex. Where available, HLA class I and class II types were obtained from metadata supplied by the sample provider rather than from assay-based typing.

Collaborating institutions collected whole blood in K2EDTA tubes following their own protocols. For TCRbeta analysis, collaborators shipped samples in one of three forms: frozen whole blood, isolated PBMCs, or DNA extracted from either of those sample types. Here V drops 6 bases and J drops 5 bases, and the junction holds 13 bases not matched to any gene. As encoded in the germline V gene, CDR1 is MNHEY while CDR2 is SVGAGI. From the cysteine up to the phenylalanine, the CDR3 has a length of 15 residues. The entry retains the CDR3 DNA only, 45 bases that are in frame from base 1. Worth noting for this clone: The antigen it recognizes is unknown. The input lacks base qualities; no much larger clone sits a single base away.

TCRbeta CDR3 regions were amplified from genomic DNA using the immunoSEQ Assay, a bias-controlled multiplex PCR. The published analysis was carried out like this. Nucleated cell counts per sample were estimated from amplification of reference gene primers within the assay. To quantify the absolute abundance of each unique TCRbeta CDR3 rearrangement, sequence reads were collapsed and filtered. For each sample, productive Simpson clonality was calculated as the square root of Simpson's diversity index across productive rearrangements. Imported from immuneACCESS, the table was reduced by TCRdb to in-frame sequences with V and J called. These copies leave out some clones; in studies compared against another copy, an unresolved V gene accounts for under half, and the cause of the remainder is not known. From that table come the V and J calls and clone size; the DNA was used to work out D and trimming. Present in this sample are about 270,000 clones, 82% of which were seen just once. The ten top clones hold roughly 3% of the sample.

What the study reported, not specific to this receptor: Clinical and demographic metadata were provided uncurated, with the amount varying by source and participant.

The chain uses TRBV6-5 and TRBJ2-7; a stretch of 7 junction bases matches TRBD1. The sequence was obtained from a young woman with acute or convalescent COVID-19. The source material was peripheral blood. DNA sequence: TGTGCCAGCAGGCAACCTGGGACAGTTACTAACGAGCAGTACTTC. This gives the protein CASRQPGTVTNEQYF.